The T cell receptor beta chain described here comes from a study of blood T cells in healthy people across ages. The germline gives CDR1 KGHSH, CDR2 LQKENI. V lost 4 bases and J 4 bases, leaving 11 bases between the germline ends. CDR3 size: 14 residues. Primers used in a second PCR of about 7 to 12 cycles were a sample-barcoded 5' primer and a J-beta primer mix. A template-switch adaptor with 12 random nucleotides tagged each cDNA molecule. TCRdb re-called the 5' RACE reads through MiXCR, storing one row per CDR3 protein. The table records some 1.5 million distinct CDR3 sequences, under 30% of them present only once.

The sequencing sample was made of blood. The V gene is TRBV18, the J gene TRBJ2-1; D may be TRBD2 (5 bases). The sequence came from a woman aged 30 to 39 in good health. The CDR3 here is CASSQEAWYNEQFF. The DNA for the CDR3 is TGTGCCAGCTCACAGGAGGCGTGGTACAATGAGCAGTTCTTC.